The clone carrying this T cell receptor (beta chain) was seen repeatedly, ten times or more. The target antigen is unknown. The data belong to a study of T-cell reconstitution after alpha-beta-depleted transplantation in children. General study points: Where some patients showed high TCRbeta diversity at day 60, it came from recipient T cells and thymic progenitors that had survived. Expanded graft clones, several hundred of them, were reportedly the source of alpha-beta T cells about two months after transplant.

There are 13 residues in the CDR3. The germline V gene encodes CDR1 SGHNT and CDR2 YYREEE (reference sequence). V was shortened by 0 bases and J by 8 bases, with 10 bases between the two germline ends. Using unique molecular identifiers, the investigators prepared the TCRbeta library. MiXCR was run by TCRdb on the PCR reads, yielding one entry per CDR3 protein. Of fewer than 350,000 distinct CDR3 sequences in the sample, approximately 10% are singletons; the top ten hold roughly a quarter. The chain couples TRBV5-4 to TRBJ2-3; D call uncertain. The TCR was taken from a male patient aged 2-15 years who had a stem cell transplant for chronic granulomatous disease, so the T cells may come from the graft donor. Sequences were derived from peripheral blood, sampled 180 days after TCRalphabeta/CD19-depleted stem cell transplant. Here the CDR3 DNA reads TGTGCCAGCAGCTTGGCGCTAGATGTTACGCAGTATTTT. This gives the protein CASSLALDVTQYF.